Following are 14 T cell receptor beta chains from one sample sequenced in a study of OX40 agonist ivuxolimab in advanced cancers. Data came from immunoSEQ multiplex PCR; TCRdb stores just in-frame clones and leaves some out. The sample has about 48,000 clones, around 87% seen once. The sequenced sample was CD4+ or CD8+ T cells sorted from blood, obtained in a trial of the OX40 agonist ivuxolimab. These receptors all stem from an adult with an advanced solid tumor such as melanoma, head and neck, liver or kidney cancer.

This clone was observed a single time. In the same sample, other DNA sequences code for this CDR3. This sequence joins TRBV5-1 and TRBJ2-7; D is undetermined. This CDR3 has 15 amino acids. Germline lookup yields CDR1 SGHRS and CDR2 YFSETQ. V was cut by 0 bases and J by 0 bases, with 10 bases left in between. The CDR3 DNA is TGCGCCAGCAGCTTGGACCCACCCGCCTCCTACGAGCAGTACTTC. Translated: CASSLDPPASYEQYF.

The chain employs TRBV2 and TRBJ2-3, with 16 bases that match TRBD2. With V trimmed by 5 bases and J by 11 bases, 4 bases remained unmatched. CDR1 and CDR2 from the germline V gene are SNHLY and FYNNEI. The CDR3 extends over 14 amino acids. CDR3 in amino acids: CASSTGTSGRGQYF. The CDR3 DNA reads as TGTGCCAGCAGTACCGGGACTAGCGGGAGGGGGCAGTATTTT.

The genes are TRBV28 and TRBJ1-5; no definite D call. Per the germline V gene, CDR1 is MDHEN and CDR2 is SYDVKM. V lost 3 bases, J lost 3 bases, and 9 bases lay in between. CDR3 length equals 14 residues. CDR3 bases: TGTGCCAGCAGTTTTCAGGCGGCCAATCAGCCCCAGCATTTT. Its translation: CASSFQAANQPQHF.

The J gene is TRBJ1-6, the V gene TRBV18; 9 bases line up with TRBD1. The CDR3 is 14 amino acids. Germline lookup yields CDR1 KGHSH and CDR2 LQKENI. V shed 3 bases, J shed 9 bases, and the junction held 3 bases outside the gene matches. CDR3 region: CASSPGQGTSPLHF. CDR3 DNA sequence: TGTGCCAGCTCACCGGGACAGGGAACTTCACCCCTCCACTTT.

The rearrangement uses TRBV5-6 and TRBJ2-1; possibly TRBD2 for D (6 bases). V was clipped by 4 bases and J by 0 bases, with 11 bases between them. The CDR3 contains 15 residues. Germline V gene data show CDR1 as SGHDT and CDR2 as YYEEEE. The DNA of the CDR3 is TGTGCCAGCAGCCCCGGAGGGAGCTCCTACAATGAGCAGTTCTTC. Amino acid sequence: CASSPGGSSYNEQFF.

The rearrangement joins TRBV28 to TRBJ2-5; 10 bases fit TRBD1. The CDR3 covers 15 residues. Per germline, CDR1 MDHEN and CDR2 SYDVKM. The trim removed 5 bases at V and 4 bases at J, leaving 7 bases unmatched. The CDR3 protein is CASSEPGTGVETQYF. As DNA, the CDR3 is TGTGCCAGCAGTGAGCCCGGGACAGGGGTAGAGACCCAGTACTTC.

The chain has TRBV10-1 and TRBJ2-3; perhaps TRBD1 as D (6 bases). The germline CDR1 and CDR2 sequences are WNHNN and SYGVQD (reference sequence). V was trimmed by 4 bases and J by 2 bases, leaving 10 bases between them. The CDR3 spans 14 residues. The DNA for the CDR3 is TGCGCCAGCAGTGCAGGACAGTCCACAGATACGCAGTATTTT. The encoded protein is CASSAGQSTDTQYF.

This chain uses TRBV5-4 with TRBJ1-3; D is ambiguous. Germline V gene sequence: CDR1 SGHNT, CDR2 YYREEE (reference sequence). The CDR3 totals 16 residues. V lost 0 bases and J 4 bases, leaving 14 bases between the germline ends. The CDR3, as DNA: TGTGCCAGCAGCTTGGAATCTACTCTTGGAGGAAACACCATATATTTT. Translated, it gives CASSLESTLGGNTIYF. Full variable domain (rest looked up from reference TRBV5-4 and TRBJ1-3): ETGVTQSPTHLIKTRGQQVTLRCSSQSGHNTVSWYQQALGQGPQFIFQYYREEENGRGNFPPRFSGLQFPNYSSELNVNALELDDSALYLCASSLESTLGGNTIYFGEGSWLTVV.

The CDR3 reads CASRGLAKNIQYF. CDR3 sequence (DNA): TGTGCCAGCAGGGGATTAGCCAAAAACATTCAGTACTTC. The rearrangement links TRBV19 to TRBJ2-4; D is possibly TRBD1 (6 bases). CDR3 length: 13 amino acids. Deletions cut 9 bases from V and 0 bases from J, with 9 bases between. Germline CDR1 LNHDA, CDR2 SQIVND (reference sequence).

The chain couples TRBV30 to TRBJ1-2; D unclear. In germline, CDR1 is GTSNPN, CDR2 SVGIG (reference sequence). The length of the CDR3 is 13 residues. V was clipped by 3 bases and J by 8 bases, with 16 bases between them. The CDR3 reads CAWSRSGLDGYTF. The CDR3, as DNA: TGTGCCTGGAGCAGATCAGGATTGGACGGCTACACCTTC. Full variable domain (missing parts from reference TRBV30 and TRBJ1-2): SQTIHQWPATLVQPVGSPLSLECTVEGTSNPNLYWYRQAAGRGLQLLFYSVGIGQISSEVPQNLSASRPQDRQFILSSKKLLLSDSGFYLCAWSRSGLDGYTFGSGTRLTVV.

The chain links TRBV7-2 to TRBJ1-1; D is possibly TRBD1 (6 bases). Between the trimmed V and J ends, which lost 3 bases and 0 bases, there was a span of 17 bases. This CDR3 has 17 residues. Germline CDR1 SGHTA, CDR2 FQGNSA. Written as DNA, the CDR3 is TGTGCCAGCAGCTTTTGGCAGGGGCGACTTTTGAACACTGAAGCTTTCTTT. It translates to CASSFWQGRLLNTEAFF.

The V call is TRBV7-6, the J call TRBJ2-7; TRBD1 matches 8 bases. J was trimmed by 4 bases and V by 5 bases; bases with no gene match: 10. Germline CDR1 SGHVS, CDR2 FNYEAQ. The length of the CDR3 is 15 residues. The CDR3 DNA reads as TGTGCCAGCAGCCCCCGGACAGGGTCACCTTACGAGCAGTACTTC. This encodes CASSPRTGSPYEQYF.

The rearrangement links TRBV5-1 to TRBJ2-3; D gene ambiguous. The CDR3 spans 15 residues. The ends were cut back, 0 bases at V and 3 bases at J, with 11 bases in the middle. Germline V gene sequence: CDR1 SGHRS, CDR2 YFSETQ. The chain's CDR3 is CASSLGGESTDTQYF. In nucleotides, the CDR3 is TGCGCCAGCAGCTTGGGTGGGGAATCAACAGATACGCAGTATTTT.

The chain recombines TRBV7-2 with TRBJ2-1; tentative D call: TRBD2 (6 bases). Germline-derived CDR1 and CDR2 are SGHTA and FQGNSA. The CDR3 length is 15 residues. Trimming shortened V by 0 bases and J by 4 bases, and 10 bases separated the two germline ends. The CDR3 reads CASSLAAGRYNEQFF. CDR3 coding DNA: TGTGCCAGCAGCTTAGCCGCGGGGCGGTACAATGAGCAGTTCTTC.